A selection of T cell receptor beta chains follows, all from one sample in a study of CD8 T cells in ankylosing spondylitis. TCRdb passed the 5' RACE reads through MiXCR, listing each CDR3 protein once. The table has tens of thousands of distinct CDR3 sequences, under 5.5% seen once. The specimen sequenced was blood, either unsorted or a sorted T cell fraction (not recorded which). These receptors originate from a male donor with ankylosing spondylitis or in good health (not recorded which). Each CDR3 is given with its conserved first and last residue. A D gene is named only where the DNA matches it firmly. Rows may omit the clone size; those that give it use once, few, many or a size class.

TRBJ2-2 TRBD1 many TRBV24-1 CATSGGQGSNTGELFF TGTGCCACCAGTGGCGGACAGGGATCGAACACCGGGGAGCTGTTTTTT
TRBJ2-7 . many TRBV10-2 CASSEPDRTYEQYF TGCGCCAGCAGTGAGCCGGACAGAACCTACGAGCAGTACTTC
TRBJ1-1 TRBD1 many TRBV20-1 CSARSPGQGVSGTEAFF TGCAGTGCTAGATCCCCGGGACAGGGAGTTAGCGGCACTGAAGCTTTCTTT
TRBJ2-7 TRBD1 many TRBV10-3 CAIRDRVARAVDEQYF TGTGCCATCAGGGACAGGGTGGCAAGGGCGGTCGACGAGCAGTACTTC
TRBJ2-1 TRBD2 many TRBV19 CASSSLMTSGGFDEQFF TGTGCCAGTAGTAGCTTAATGACTAGCGGGGGGTTCGATGAGCAGTTCTTC
TRBJ1-3 TRBD1 many TRBV5-1 CASSEGGQGNTIYF TGCGCCAGCAGCGAAGGGGGCCAAGGAAACACCATATATTTT
TRBJ2-5 . many TRBV12-3/TRBV12-4 CASSLGGVYQETQYF TGTGCCAGCAGTTTAGGCGGGGTCTACCAAGAGACCCAGTACTTC
TRBJ1-1 . many TRBV3-1 CASSQATQNTEAFF TGTGCCAGCAGCCAGGCGACTCAGAACACTGAAGCTTTCTTT
TRBJ1-2 . many TRBV7-2 CASRYPWDYGYTF TGTGCCAGCAGGTATCCTTGGGACTATGGCTACACCTTC
TRBJ1-1 . many TRBV9 CASSVSQSRTEAFF TGTGCCAGCAGCGTGTCGCAAAGCCGCACTGAAGCTTTCTTT
TRBJ2-3 TRBD2 many TRBV4-3 CASSQALAGGYTQYF TGCGCCAGCAGCCAGGCACTAGCGGGGGGGTATACGCAGTATTTT
TRBJ2-2 . once TRBV20-1 CSARESGWTGELFF TGCAGTGCTAGAGAGTCGGGTTGGACTGGGGAGCTGTTTTTT
TRBJ2-7 TRBD2 many TRBV14 CASRTSGGTYEQYF TGTGCCAGCCGAACTAGCGGGGGGACCTACGAGCAGTACTTC
TRBJ2-7 . many TRBV3-1 CASSRGTVVYEQYF TGTGCCAGCAGCCGCGGGACTGTCGTTTACGAGCAGTACTTC
TRBJ1-2 . many TRBV27 CASSLSREGDGYTF TGTGCCAGCAGTTTATCGAGGGAAGGGGATGGCTACACCTTC
TRBJ1-5 TRBD1 many TRBV3-1 CASSGTVNQPQHF TGTGCCAGCAGCGGGACAGTCAATCAGCCCCAGCATTTT
TRBJ2-1 . many TRBV20-1 CSQPGPSSYNEQFF TGCAGTCAACCAGGCCCGAGCTCCTACAATGAGCAGTTCTTC
TRBJ1-6 . many TRBV7-6 CASSSDSYSPLHF TGTGCCAGCAGCTCGGACAGTTATTCACCCCTCCACTTT
TRBJ2-2 TRBD2 many TRBV6-5 CASSSWGLKNTGELFF TGTGCCAGCAGTTCCTGGGGACTAAAGAACACCGGGGAGCTGTTTTTT
TRBJ2-2 TRBD1 many TRBV20-1 CSAREGTANTGELFF TGCAGTGCTAGAGAAGGGACAGCGAACACCGGGGAGCTGTTTTTT
TRBJ1-5 . many TRBV7-2 CASSHNNQPQHF TGTGCCAGCAGCCACAACAATCAGCCCCAGCATTTT
TRBJ2-7 TRBD1 many TRBV28 CASSLEGLGQGVSYEQYF TGTGCCAGCAGTTTAGAAGGGTTGGGGCAGGGGGTATCCTACGAGCAGTACTTC
TRBJ2-2 TRBD1 many TRBV3-1 CASSQQGAPFPGELFF TGTGCCAGCAGCCAGCAGGGGGCGCCGTTCCCCGGGGAGCTGTTTTTT
TRBJ2-3 . many TRBV20-1 CSSLRGEGGDTQYF TGCAGCAGCCTGAGGGGGGAGGGGGGAGATACGCAGTATTTT
TRBJ2-3 TRBD2 many TRBV6-1 CASSVAGGFLDTQYF TGTGCCAGCAGTGTAGCGGGGGGGTTCCTAGATACGCAGTATTTT
TRBJ2-3 TRBD2 . TRBV29-1 CSVEVAGDTGTQYF TGCAGCGTTGAAGTAGCGGGCGATACAGGTACGCAGTATTTT